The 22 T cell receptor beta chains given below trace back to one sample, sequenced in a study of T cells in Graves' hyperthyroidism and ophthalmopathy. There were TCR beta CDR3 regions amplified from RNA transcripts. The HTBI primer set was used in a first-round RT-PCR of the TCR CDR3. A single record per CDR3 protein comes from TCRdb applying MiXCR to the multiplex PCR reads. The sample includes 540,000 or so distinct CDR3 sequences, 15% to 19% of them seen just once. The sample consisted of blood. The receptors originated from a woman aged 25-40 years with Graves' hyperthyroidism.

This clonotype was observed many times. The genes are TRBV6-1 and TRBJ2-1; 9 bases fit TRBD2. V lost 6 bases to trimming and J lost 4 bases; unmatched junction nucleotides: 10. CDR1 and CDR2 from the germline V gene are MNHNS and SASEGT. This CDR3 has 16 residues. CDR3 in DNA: TGTGCCAGCAGCCCACATAGCGGGAGTAGGTACAATGAGCAGTTCTTC. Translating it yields CASSPHSGSRYNEQFF.

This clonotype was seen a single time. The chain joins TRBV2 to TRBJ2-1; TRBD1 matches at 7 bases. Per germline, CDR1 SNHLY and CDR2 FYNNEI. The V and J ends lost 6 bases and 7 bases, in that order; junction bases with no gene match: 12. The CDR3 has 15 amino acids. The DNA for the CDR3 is TGTGCCAGCAGCTTACAGGGGTCCCCCTTAAATGAGCAGTTCTTC. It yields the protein CASSLQGSPLNEQFF.

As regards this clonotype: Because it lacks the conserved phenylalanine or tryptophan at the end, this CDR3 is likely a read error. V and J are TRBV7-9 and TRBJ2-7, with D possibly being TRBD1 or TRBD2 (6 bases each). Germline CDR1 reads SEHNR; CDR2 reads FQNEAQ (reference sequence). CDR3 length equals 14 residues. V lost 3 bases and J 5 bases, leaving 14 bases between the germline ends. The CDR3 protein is CASSLGQGRHEQYS. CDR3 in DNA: TGTGCCAGCAGCTTGGGGCAGGGGAGGCACGAGCAGTACTCC.

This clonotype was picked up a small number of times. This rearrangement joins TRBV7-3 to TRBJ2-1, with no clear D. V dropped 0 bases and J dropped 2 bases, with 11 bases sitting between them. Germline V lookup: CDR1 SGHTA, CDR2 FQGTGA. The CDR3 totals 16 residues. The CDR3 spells CASSLTDPTPYNEQFF. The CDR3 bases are TGTGCCAGCAGCTTAACGGACCCCACCCCCTACAATGAGCAGTTCTTC.

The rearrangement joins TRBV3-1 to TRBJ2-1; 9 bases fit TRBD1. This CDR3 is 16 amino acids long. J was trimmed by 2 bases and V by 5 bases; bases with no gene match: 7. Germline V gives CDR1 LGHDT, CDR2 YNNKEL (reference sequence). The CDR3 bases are TGTGCCAGCAGCGGATCGACAGGGGGAACCTACAATGAGCAGTTCTTC. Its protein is CASSGSTGGTYNEQFF.

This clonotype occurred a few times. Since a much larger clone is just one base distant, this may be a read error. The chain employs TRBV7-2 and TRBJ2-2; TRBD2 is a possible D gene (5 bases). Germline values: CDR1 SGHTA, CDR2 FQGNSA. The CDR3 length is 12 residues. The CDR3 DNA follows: TGTGCCAGCAGCCCTCAGGCCGGGGAGCTGCTTTTT. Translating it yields CASSPQAGELLF.

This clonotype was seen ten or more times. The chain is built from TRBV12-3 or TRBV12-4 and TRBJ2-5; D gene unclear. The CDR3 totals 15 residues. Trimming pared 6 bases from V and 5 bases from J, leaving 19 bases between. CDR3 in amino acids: CASSKPGLAWETQYF. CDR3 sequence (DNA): TGTGCCAGCAGCAAACCCGGCCTGGCGTGGGAGACCCAGTACTTC.

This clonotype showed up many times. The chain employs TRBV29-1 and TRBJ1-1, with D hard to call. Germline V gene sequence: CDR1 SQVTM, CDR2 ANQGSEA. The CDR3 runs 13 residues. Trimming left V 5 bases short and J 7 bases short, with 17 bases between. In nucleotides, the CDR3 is TGCAGCGTTACGCAAGGGTTGCCGTTTGAAGCTTTCTTT. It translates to CSVTQGLPFEAFF.

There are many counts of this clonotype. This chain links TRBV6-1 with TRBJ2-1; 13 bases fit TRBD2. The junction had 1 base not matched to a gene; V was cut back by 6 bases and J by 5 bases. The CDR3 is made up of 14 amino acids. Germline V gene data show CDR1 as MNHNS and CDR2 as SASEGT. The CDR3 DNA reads TGTGCCAGCAGCGGGACTAGCGGGAACAATGAGCAGTTCTTC. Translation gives CASSGTSGNNEQFF.

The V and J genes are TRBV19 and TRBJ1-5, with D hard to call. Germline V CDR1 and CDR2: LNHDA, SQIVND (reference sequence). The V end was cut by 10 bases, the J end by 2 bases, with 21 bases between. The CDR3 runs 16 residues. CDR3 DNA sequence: TGTGCCACCTCATTAGGGTTTTTGGGAGGCAATCAGCCCCAGCATTTT. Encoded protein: CATSLGFLGGNQPQHF. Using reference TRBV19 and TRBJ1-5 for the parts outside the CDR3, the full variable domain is DGGITQSPKYLFRKEGQNVTLSCEQNLNHDAMYWYRQDPGQGLRLIYYSQIVNDFQKGDIAEGYSVSREKKESFPLTVTSAQKNPTAFYLCATSLGFLGGNQPQHFGDGTRLSIL.

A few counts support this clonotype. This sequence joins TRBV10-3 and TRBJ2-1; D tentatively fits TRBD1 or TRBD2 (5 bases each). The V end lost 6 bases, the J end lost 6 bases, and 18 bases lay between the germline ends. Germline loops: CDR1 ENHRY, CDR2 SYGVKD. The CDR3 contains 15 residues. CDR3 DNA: TGTGCCATCAGCGCCTTTGGGGGACGTCTCAATGAGCAGTTCTTC. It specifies CAISAFGGRLNEQFF.

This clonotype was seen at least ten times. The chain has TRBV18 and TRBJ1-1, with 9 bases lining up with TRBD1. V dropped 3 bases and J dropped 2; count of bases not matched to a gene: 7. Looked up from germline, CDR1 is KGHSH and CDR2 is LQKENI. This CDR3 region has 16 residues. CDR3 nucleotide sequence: TGTGCCAGCTCACCGGGACAGGGAGGCTTTAACACTGAAGCTTTCTTT. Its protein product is CASSPGQGGFNTEAFF.

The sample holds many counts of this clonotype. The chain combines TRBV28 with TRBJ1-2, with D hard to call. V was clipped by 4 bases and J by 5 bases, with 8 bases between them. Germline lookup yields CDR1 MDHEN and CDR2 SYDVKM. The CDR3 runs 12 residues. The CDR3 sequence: CASSSGRYGYTF. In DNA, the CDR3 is TGTGCCAGCAGTTCAGGCAGATATGGCTACACCTTC.

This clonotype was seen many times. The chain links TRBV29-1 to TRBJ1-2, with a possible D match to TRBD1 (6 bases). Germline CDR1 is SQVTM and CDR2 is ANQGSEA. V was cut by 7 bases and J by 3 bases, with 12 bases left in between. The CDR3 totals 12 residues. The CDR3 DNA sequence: TGCAGCGCATACTCAGGGGACTATGGCTACACCTTC. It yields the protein CSAYSGDYGYTF.

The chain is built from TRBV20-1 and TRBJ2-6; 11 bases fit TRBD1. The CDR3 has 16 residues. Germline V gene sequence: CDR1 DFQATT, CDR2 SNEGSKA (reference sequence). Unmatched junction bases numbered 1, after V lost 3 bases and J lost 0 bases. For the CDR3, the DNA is TGCAGTGCTAGTGGGACAGGGGGCTCTGGGGCCAACGTCCTGACTTTC. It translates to CSASGTGGSGANVLTF.

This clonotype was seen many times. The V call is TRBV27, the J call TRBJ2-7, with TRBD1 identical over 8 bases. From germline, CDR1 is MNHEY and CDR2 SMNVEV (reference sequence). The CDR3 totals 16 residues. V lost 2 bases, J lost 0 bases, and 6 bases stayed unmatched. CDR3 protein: CASSLSGDRFSYEQYF. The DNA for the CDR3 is TGTGCCAGCAGTTTAAGTGGGGACAGGTTCTCCTACGAGCAGTACTTC.

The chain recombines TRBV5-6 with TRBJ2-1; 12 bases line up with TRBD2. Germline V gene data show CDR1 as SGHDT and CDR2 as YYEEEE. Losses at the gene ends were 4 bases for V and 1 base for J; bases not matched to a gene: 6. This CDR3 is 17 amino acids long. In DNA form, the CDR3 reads TGTGCCAGCAGCGGCACTAGCGGGAGGTTTTCCTACAATGAGCAGTTCTTC. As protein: CASSGTSGRFSYNEQFF.

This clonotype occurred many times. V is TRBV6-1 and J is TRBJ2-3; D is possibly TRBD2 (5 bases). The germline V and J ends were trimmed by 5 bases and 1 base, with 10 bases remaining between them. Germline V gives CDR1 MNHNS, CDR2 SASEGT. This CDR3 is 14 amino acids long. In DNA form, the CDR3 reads TGTGCCAGCAGTTATCGGGGTGGCACAGATACGCAGTATTTT. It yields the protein CASSYRGGTDTQYF.

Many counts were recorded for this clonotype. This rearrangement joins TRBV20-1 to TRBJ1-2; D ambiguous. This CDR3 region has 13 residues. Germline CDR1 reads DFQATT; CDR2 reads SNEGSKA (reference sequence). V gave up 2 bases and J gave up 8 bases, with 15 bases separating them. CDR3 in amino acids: CSARPPSRVGYTF. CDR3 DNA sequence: TGCAGTGCTAGACCCCCAAGTAGGGTCGGCTACACCTTC.

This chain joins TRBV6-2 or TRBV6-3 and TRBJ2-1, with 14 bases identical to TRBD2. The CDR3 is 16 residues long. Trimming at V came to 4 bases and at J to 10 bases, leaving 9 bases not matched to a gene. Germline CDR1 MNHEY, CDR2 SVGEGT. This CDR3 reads CASSSLPGLAGVEQFF. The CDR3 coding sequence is TGTGCCAGCAGTTCACTACCGGGACTAGCGGGAGTAGAGCAGTTCTTC.

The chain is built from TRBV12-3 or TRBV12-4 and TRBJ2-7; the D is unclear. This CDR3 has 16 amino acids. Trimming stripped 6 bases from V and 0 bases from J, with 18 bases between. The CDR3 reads CASSSLKQISSYEQYF. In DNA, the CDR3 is TGTGCCAGCAGCTCTCTAAAGCAGATTAGCTCCTACGAGCAGTACTTC.

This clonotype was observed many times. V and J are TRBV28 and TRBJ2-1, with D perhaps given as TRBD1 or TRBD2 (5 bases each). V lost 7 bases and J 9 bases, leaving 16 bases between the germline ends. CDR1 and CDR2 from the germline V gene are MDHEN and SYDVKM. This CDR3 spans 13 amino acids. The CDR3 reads CASTAPGPGEQFF. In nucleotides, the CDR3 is TGTGCCAGCACCGCCCCGGGGCCGGGTGAGCAGTTCTTC.